This is a list of T cell receptor beta chains from one sample in a study of graft-versus-host responses after intestinal transplantation. For these TCRs, the target antigens are not known. The table came from immunoSEQ multiplex PCR; TCRdb's copy has only in-frame clones and leaves some out. The repertoire holds about 71,000 clones, less than 95% seen once, with about 1.3% in the top ten. The sample here was unstimulated CD8+ T cells sorted from spleen or lymph node cells, taken before intestinal transplant. Every receptor here comes from a human donor who received an intestinal transplant. Each CDR3 is given with its conserved first and last residue. The order of the fields is J gene, D gene, V gene, CDR3 length, clone size, CDR3 DNA, CDR3 protein. D genes are given only for firm matches. Some rows mark clone size as missing; the rest say once, few, many or name a class of expanded clone.

j_gene: TRBJ1-2; d_gene: TRBD1; v_gene: TRBV29-1; len: 14; abundance: once; CDR3nt: TGCAGCGTTGATGGGACAGGGGGTGGGTATGGCTACACCTTC; CDR3aa: CSVDGTGGGYGYTF
j_gene: TRBJ2-1; d_gene: .; v_gene: TRBV27; len: 13; abundance: once; CDR3nt: TGTGCCAGCAGTTTCGGCGGCATCAATGAGCAGTTCTTC; CDR3aa: CASSFGGINEQFF
j_gene: TRBJ1-1; d_gene: .; v_gene: TRBV6-5; len: 12; abundance: .; CDR3nt: TGTGCCGTCGGGACACTGAACACTGAAGCTTTCTTT; CDR3aa: CAVGTLNTEAFF
j_gene: TRBJ2-7; d_gene: .; v_gene: TRBV7-6; len: 14; abundance: few; CDR3nt: TGTGCCCAATCCCCCACAGGGAGATCCTACGAGCAGTACTTC; CDR3aa: CAQSPTGRSYEQYF
j_gene: TRBJ1-2; d_gene: TRBD1; v_gene: TRBV13; len: 16; abundance: once; CDR3nt: TGTGCCAGCAGCTTAGGCCCAGGGGGCCCTAACTATGGCTACACCTTC; CDR3aa: CASSLGPGGPNYGYTF
j_gene: TRBJ2-7; d_gene: .; v_gene: TRBV25-1; len: 15; abundance: .; CDR3nt: TGTGCCAGCTCTGGGGGCTGGGCTCTCCTCTACGAGCAGTACTTC; CDR3aa: CASSGGWALLYEQYF
j_gene: TRBJ2-7; d_gene: .; v_gene: TRBV7-8; len: 13; abundance: .; CDR3nt: TGTGCCAGCAGCCAGACGACAGCATACGAGCAGTACTTC; CDR3aa: CASSQTTAYEQYF
j_gene: TRBJ2-5; d_gene: TRBD2; v_gene: TRBV14; len: 16; abundance: .; CDR3nt: TGTGCCAGCAGCCAAGATCTCTGGGGGGGCCAAGAGACCCAGTACTTC; CDR3aa: CASSQDLWGGQETQYF
j_gene: TRBJ1-1; d_gene: .; v_gene: TRBV9; len: 12; abundance: .; CDR3nt: TGTGCCAGCAGCCCCGGGGACACTGAAGCTTTCTTT; CDR3aa: CASSPGDTEAFF
j_gene: TRBJ2-7; d_gene: .; v_gene: TRBV18; len: 12; abundance: .; CDR3nt: TGTGCCAGCTCACCCCCCGGGTACGAGCAGTACTTC; CDR3aa: CASSPPGYEQYF
j_gene: TRBJ2-7; d_gene: TRBD1; v_gene: TRBV29-1; len: 13; abundance: .; CDR3nt: TGCAGCGTTGAGGACAGGGAGACCTACGAGCAGTACTTC; CDR3aa: CSVEDRETYEQYF
j_gene: TRBJ1-1; d_gene: .; v_gene: TRBV9; len: 12; abundance: .; CDR3nt: TGTGCCAGCAGCTGGGAGGGGGGTGAGGCTTTCTTT; CDR3aa: CASSWEGGEAFF
j_gene: TRBJ2-1; d_gene: .; v_gene: TRBV13; len: 16; abundance: .; CDR3nt: TGTGCCAGCAGCTTAGGGTCAGGAGATGCAGGGGATGAGCAGTTCTTC; CDR3aa: CASSLGSGDAGDEQFF
j_gene: TRBJ1-4; d_gene: .; v_gene: TRBV2; len: 12; abundance: few; CDR3nt: TGTGCCAGCAGAGGGGTTCGTGAAAAACTGTTTTTT; CDR3aa: CASRGVREKLFF
j_gene: TRBJ2-7; d_gene: .; v_gene: TRBV19; len: 13; abundance: .; CDR3nt: TGTGCCAGTAGTCTCGGTCGGGGCTACGAGCAGTACTTC; CDR3aa: CASSLGRGYEQYF
j_gene: TRBJ2-7; d_gene: .; v_gene: TRBV6-1; len: 15; abundance: once; CDR3nt: TGTGCCAGCAGTGAATGGGGGGGCGGGGCCTACGAGCAGTACTTC; CDR3aa: CASSEWGGGAYEQYF
j_gene: TRBJ2-2; d_gene: .; v_gene: TRBV7-8; len: 12; abundance: .; CDR3nt: TGTGCCAGCGGTCTGCCGGGCGGGGAGCTGTTTTTT; CDR3aa: CASGLPGGELFF
j_gene: TRBJ1-2; d_gene: TRBD1; v_gene: TRBV7-9; len: 15; abundance: .; CDR3nt: TGTGCCAGCAGCCCGCCGACAGGGGACATCTATGGCTACACCTTC; CDR3aa: CASSPPTGDIYGYTF
j_gene: TRBJ2-7; d_gene: .; v_gene: TRBV4-1; len: 14; abundance: .; CDR3nt: TGCGCCAGCAGCCAAGGGCCAGCGCAGTACGAGCAGTACTTC; CDR3aa: CASSQGPAQYEQYF
j_gene: TRBJ2-3; d_gene: TRBD2; v_gene: TRBV18; len: 15; abundance: once; CDR3nt: TGTGCCAGCCGTACTAGCGGGGGAAGCACAGATACGCAGTATTTT; CDR3aa: CASRTSGGSTDTQYF